This is a list of T cell receptor beta chains from one sample in a study of blood T cell repertoires in COVID-19. The data were produced by immunoSEQ multiplex PCR, yet TCRdb's version contains in-frame clones alone and is incomplete. The profile shows about 53,000 clones, about 80% of them singletons. Sequencing was carried out using peripheral blood. All receptors come from a human donor in a cohort sampled during active COVID-19. The CDR3 runs from the conserved cysteine through the conserved F or W. D genes are given only for firm matches. Size is omitted from some rows. Given values are once, few, many or a class for expanded clones.

v_call	d_call	j_call	clone_size	cdr3_aa	cdr3_nt
TRBV7-9	-	TRBJ2-7	once	CASSGSGTYEQYF	TGTGCCAGCAGCGGTAGCGGCACCTACGAGCAGTACTTC
TRBV6-5	-	TRBJ1-3	-	CASMKGGSGNTIYF	TGTGCCAGCATGAAAGGCGGCTCTGGAAACACCATATATTTT
TRBV7-9	-	TRBJ1-4	-	CASSLAPREGEKLFF	TGTGCCAGCAGCTTAGCACCCCGGGAAGGTGAAAAACTGTTTTTT
TRBV6-5	-	TRBJ1-6	few	CASRVMSGDVAPLHF	TGTGCCAGCAGAGTGATGTCCGGGGATGTAGCACCCCTCCACTTT
TRBV5-1	-	TRBJ2-7	-	CASSLQATLTSYEQYF	TGCGCCAGCAGCTTACAGGCGACCCTTACTTCCTACGAGCAGTACTTC
TRBV2	-	TRBJ1-1	-	CASSTEISNTEAFF	TGTGCCAGCAGTACAGAGATCTCGAACACTGAAGCTTTCTTT
TRBV7-2	TRBD1	TRBJ1-4	-	CASSLQGQTSNEKLFF	TGTGCCAGCAGCTTACAGGGACAGACTTCTAATGAAAAACTGTTTTTT
TRBV6-1	TRBD2	TRBJ2-1	-	CASSDWTSGGDPEQFF	TGTGCCAGCAGTGACTGGACTAGCGGGGGGGACCCTGAGCAGTTCTTC
TRBV2	TRBD2	TRBJ2-1	-	CASTSSGGAWEQFF	TGTGCCAGCACAAGTAGCGGGGGGGCTTGGGAGCAGTTCTTC
TRBV11-2	-	TRBJ1-2	-	CASSLEGGAYGYTF	TGTGCCAGCAGCTTAGAAGGGGGAGCCTATGGCTACACCTTC
TRBV5-5	TRBD1	TRBJ2-3	-	CASSQNPVGQGPDTQYF	TGTGCCAGCAGCCAAAATCCCGTAGGACAGGGGCCAGATACGCAGTATTTT
TRBV18	TRBD2	TRBJ2-5	-	CASSLGLAETQYF	TGTGCCAGCTCACTTGGACTAGCCGAGACCCAGTACTTC
TRBV7-6	TRBD1	TRBJ2-7	-	CASSAGGTGGLEQYF	TGTGCCAGCAGCGCCGGGGGGACAGGGGGCCTCGAGCAGTACTTC
TRBV7-5	-	TRBJ1-2	-	CARSLVPKDRAEIYGYTF	TGTGCCAGAAGCTTGGTCCCGAAAGACAGGGCAGAGATCTATGGCTACACCTTC
TRBV7-3	-	TRBJ2-2	-	CASSPVWGDTGELFF	TGTGCCAGCAGCCCCGTTTGGGGGGACACCGGGGAGCTGTTTTTT
TRBV19	-	TRBJ2-1	-	CASSTVSSYNEQFF	TGTGCCAGTAGTACTGTTAGCTCCTACAATGAGCAGTTCTTC